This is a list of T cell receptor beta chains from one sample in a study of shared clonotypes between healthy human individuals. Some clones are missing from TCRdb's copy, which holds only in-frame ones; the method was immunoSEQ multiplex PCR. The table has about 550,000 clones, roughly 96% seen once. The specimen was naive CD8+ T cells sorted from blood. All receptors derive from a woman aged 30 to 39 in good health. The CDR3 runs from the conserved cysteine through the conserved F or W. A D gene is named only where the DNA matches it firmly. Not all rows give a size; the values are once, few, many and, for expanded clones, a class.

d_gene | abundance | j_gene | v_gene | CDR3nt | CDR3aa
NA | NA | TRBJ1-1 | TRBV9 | TGTGCCAGCAGCGAAGACGGGAACACTGAAGCTTTCTTT | CASSEDGNTEAFF
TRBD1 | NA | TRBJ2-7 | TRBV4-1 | TGCGCCAGCAGCCAAGAGGGACAGGTCTCCTACGAGCAGTACTTC | CASSQEGQVSYEQYF
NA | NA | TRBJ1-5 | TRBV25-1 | TGTGCCAGCAGTGAGGGTCCTCCGGAGCCCCAGCATTTT | CASSEGPPEPQHF
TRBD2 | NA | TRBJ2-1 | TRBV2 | TGTGCCAGCAGTGGAGAACTAGCGGGAGATGAGCAGTTCTTC | CASSGELAGDEQFF
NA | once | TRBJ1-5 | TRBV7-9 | TGTGCCAGCAGCTCCAACCCAGGGAATGGTCGCAATCAGCCCCAGCATTTT | CASSSNPGNGRNQPQHF
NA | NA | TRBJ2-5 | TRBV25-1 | TGTGCCAGCAGTGAATCCCTCTACGGTGCCCAGTACTTC | CASSESLYGAQYF
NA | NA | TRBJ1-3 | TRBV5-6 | TGTGCCAGCAGCCTTGACAGGAAACCTAACACCATATATTTT | CASSLDRKPNTIYF
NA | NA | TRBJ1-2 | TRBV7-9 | TGTGCCAGCAGCTTAGCAGGGGTCTACTATGGCTACACCTTC | CASSLAGVYYGYTF
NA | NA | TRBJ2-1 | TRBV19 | TGTGCCAGTAGCCTAGTTGCGGTCGGCAATGAGCAGTTCTTC | CASSLVAVGNEQFF
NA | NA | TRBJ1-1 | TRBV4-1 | TGCGCCAGCAGCCAAACGACGGGAGAAGAAGCTTTCTTT | CASSQTTGEEAFF
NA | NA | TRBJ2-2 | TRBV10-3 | TGTGCCATCAGTGAAATCCTACAGGGGCTGGGATCAGAGCGGGAAAACACCGGGGAGCTGTTTTTT | CAISEILQGLGSERENTGELFF
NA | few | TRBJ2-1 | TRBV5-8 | TGTGCCAGCAGCTTGGGACCTTATGAGCAGTTCTTC | CASSLGPYEQFF
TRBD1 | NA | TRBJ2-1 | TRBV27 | TGTGCCAGCAGTGGGACAGGGTACAATGAGCAGTTCTTC | CASSGTGYNEQFF
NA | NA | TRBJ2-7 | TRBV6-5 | TGTGCCAGCATGGCCCCAAGGGGCGAGCAGTACTTC | CASMAPRGEQYF
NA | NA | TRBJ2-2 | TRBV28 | TGTGCCAGCAGTTTAGGGTCCACGAACACCGGGGAGCTGTTTTTT | CASSLGSTNTGELFF
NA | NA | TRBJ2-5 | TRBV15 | TGTGCCACCAGCAGAGATTTGGGGGCGGAGACCCAGTACTTC | CATSRDLGAETQYF
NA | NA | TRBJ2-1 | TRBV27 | TGTGCCAGCAGTTTACTAGGAGGGATGGATGAGCAGTTCTTC | CASSLLGGMDEQFF
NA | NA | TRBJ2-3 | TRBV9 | TGTGCCAGCAGCGTCGGCACTAGCTTCGCAGATACGCAGTATTTT | CASSVGTSFADTQYF
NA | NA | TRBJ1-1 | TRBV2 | TGTGCCAGCACGCGAGGGCTTGAAGCTTTCTTT | CASTRGLEAFF
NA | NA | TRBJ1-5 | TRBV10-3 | TGTGCCATCAGTGAGTCGATCGGGGGCAATCAGCCCCAGCATTTT | CAISESIGGNQPQHF
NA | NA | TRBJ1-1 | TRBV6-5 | TGTGCCAGCAGTTTTTCGACAGGCATCTCTGAAGCTTTCTTT | CASSFSTGISEAFF
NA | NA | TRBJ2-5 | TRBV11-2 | TGTGCCAGCTCCCCTGGCTCCAGGGTGTACCAAGAGACCCAGTACTTC | CASSPGSRVYQETQYF
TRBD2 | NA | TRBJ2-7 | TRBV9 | TGTGCCAGCAGCGTAGGTAGCGGGGGATACGAGCAGTACTTC | CASSVGSGGYEQYF
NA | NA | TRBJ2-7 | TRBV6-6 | TGTGCCAGCAGTTACAGCCTACAGGGAAATTGGGAGCAGTACTTC | CASSYSLQGNWEQYF
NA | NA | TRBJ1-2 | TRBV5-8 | TGTGCCAGCAGCGCGACAGCTAACTATGGCTACACCTTC | CASSATANYGYTF
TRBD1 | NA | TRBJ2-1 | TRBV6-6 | TGTGCCAGCAGTCCACGGGACAGGGGGCGAAATGAGCAGTTCTTC | CASSPRDRGRNEQFF
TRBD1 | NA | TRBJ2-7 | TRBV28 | TGTGCCAGCAGTACAGACAGGGGCGAGCAGTACTTC | CASSTDRGEQYF
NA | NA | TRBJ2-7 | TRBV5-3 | TGTGCCAGAAGCTTCCCGAGGGCCTATGACGAGCAGTACTTC | CARSFPRAYDEQYF
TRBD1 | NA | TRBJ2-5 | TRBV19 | TGTGCCAGTAACCGGGACAGGGAAGGGCGGGAGACCCAGTACTTC | CASNRDREGRETQYF
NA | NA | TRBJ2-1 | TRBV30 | TGTGCCTGGAGTGTAGCGGCTGAGCAGTTCTTC | CAWSVAAEQFF
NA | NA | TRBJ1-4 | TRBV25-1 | TGTGCCAGCAGTGAAAGGGCAGCCTTAAAACTGTTTTTT | CASSERAALKLFF
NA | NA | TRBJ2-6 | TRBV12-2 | TGTGCAAGTCGCCCCCCTCTGTTGGCTCCGGCCGTCTCTGGGGCCAACGTCCTGACTTTC | CASRPPLLAPAVSGANVLTF
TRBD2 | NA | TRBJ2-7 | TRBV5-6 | TGTGCCAGCAGCTCCCCCCCTCTAGCGGAAAGCTCCTACGAGCAGTACTTC | CASSSPPLAESSYEQYF
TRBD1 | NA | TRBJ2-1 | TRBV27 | TGTGCCAGCAGTCCCCGAACTGGACAGGTAAACAATGAGCAGTTCTTC | CASSPRTGQVNNEQFF
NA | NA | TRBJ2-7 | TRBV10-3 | TGTGCCATCAGTGAGGGGAGCTCCTACGAGCAGTACTTC | CAISEGSSYEQYF
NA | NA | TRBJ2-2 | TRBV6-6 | TGTGCCAGCAGTACCGCCCTGCGATACACCGGGGAGCTGTTTTTT | CASSTALRYTGELFF
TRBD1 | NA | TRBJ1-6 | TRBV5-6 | TGTGCCAGCAAGGGACAGGGGAATTCACCCCTCCACTTT | CASKGQGNSPLHF
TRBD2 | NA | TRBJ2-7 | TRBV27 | TGTGCCAGCAGTTTGGGACTAGCGGGAGGCGAGCAGTACTTC | CASSLGLAGGEQYF
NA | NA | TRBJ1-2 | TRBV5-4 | TGTGCCAGCAGCTTGCTGACAGAGCACTATGGCTACACCTTC | CASSLLTEHYGYTF
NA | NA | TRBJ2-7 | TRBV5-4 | TGTGCCAGCAGCTTGGACCTGTACTACGAGCAGTACTTC | CASSLDLYYEQYF
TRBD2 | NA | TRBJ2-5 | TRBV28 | TGTGCCAGCAGTTTTGACGGGGTGGGAAAGCGGGAGGAGACCCAGTACTTC | CASSFDGVGKREETQYF
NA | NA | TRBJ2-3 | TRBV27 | TGTGCCAGCAGTTTATCCGTCGTCAGCGGGCCTGGGACAGATACGCAGTATTTT | CASSLSVVSGPGTDTQYF
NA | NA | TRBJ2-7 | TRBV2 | TGTGCCAGCAGTGAGGCCCAGGGAATTGGGGAGCAGTACTTC | CASSEAQGIGEQYF
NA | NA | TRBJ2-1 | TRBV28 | TGTGCCAGCAGTGCGTACAGGGATAGGCTCGCCGTTCAATCAGAGCAGTTCTTC | CASSAYRDRLAVQSEQFF
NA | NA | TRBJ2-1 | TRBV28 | TGTGCCAGCAGTTCTATGACAGGCGGGCACTACAATGAGCAGTTCTTC | CASSSMTGGHYNEQFF
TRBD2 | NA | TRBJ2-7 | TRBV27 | TGTGCCAGCAGTTTCAGCGGGGATTCCTACGAGCAGTACTTC | CASSFSGDSYEQYF
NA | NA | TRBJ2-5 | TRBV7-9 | TGTGCCAGCAGCTTCGGGGAGACCCAGTACTTC | CASSFGETQYF
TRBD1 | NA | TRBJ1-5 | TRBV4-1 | TGCGCCAGCAACACAGGAACAGGGGGCTTAAATCAGCCCCAGCATTTT | CASNTGTGGLNQPQHF
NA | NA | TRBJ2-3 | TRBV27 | TGTGCCAGCACCCCCTTACGTCCCACTGGACGCACAGATACGCAGTATTTT | CASTPLRPTGRTDTQYF
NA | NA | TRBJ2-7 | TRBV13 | TGTGCCAGCAGCCCTACCCCGGGGGCGATCTACGAGCAGTACTTC | CASSPTPGAIYEQYF
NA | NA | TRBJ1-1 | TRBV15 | TGTGCCACCAGCTGGGACACGTTCACTGAAGCTTTCTTT | CATSWDTFTEAFF
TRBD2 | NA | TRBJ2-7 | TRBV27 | TGTGCCAGCAGTGCAGGGACTAGCGGGACTTACGAGCAGTACTTC | CASSAGTSGTYEQYF
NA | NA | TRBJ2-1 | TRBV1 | TGCACCAGCAGCCAAGGGCGGGCCGTTCTCTACAATGAGCAGTTCTTC | CTSSQGRAVLYNEQFF
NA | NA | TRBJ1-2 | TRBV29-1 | TGCAGCGTTGAAGATGGTAGGAGACAGTATGGCTACACCTTC | CSVEDGRRQYGYTF
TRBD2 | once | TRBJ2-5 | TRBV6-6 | TGTGCCAGCAGTTACTTAGCTAGCGGGACTCAAGAGACCCAGTACTTC | CASSYLASGTQETQYF
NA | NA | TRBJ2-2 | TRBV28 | TGTGCCAGCAGTCTCCAAGGTCTCCCCACCGGGGAGCTGTTTTTT | CASSLQGLPTGELFF